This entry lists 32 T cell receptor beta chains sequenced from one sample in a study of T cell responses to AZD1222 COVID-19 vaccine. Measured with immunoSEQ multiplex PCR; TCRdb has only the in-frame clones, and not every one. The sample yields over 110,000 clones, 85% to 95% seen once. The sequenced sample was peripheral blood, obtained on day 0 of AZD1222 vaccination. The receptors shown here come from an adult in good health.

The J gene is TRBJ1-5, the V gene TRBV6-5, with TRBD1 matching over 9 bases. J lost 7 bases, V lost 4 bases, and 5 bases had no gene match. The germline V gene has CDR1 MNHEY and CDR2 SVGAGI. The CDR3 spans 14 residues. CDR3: CASSSTGGRQPQHF. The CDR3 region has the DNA TGTGCCAGCAGTTCGACAGGGGGTAGACAGCCCCAGCATTTT.

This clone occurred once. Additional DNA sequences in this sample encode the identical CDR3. CDR3 DNA sequence: TGCGCCAGCAGCTTGGTTGCGGGCTCCTACGAGCAGTACTTC. Protein: CASSLVAGSYEQYF. This chain connects TRBV5-1 to TRBJ2-7; weak D call: TRBD2 (5 bases). This CDR3 contains 14 residues. V was clipped by 0 bases and J by 0 bases, with 7 bases between them. CDR1 is SGHRS, CDR2 YFSETQ, per germline. The full variable domain, completed using reference TRBV5-1 and TRBJ2-7, is KAGVTQTPRYLIKTRGQQVTLSCSPISGHRSVSWYQQTPGQGLQFLFEYFSETQRNKGNFPGRFSGRQFSNSRSEMNVSTLELGDSALYLCASSLVAGSYEQYFGPGTRLTVT.

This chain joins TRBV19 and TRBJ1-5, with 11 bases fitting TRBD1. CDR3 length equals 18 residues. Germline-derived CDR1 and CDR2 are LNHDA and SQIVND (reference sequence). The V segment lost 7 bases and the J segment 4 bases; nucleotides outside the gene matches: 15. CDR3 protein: CASTPTPPGQGGNQPQHF. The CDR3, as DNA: TGTGCCAGTACCCCTACCCCACCGGGACAGGGGGGTAATCAGCCCCAGCATTTT.

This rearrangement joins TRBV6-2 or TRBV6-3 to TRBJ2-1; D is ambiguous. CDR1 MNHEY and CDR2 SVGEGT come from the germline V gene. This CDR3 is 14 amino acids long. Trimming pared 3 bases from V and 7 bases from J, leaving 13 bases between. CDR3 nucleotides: TGTGCCAGCAGTTATAACTCAGGTTTGAATGAGCAGTTCTTC. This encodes CASSYNSGLNEQFF.

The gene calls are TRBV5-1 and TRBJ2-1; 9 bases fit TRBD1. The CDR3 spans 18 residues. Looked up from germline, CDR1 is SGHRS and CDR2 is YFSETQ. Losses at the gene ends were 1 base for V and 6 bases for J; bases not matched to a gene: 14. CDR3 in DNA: TGCGCCAGCAGCTTGATCCCCCGAGCGGAGACAGGGGGCAATGAGCAGTTCTTC. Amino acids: CASSLIPRAETGGNEQFF.

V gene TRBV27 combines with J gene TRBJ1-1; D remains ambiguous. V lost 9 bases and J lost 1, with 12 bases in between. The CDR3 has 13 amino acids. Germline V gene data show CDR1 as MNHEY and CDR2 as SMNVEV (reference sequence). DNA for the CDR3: TGTGCCAGTGCATGGCGAGAGAACACTGAAGCTTTCTTT. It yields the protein CASAWRENTEAFF.

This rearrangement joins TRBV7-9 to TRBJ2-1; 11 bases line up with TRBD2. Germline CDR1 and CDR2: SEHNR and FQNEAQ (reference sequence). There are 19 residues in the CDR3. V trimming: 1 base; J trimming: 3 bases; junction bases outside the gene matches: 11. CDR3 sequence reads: CASSLVLAGGAGGYNEQFF. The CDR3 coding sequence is TGTGCCAGCAGCTTAGTCCTAGCGGGAGGCGCGGGAGGCTACAATGAGCAGTTCTTC.

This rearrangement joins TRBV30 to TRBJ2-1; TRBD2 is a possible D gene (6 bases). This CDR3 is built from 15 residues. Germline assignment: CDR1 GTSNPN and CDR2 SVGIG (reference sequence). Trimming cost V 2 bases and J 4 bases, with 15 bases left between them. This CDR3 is CAWSWGEAAYNEQFF. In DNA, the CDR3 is TGTGCCTGGAGTTGGGGGGAGGCCGCGTACAATGAGCAGTTCTTC.

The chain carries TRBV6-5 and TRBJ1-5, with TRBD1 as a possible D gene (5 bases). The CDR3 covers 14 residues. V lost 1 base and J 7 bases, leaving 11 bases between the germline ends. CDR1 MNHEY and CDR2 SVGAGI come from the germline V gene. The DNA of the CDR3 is TGTGCCAGCAGTTACTTGCAGGGCGGGCAGCCCCAGCATTTT. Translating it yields CASSYLQGGQPQHF.

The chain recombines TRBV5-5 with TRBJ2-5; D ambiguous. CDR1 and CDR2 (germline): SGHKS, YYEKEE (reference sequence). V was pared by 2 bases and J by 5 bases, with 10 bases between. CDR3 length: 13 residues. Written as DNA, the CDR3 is TGTGCCAGCAGCTTCCCCCCCGGGGAGACCCAGTACTTC. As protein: CASSFPPGETQYF. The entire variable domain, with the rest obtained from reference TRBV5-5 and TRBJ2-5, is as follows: DAGVTQSPTHLIKTRGQQVTLRCSPISGHKSVSWYQQVLGQGPQFIFQYYEKEERGRGNFPDRFSARQFPNYSSELNVNALLLGDSALYLCASSFPPGETQYFGPGTRLLVL.

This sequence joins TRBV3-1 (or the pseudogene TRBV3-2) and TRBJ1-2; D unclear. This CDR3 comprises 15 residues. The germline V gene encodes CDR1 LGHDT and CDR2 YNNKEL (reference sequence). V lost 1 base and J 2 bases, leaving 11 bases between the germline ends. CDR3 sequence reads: CASSQAFGRNYGYTF. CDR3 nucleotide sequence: TGTGCCAGCAGCCAAGCATTCGGGAGAAACTATGGCTACACCTTC.

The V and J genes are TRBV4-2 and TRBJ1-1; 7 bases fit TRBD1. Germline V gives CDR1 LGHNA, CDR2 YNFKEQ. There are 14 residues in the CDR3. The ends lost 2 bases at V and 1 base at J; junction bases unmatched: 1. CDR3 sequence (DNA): TGTGCCAGCAGCCAAACAGGGGAGAACACTGAAGCTTTCTTT. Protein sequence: CASSQTGENTEAFF.

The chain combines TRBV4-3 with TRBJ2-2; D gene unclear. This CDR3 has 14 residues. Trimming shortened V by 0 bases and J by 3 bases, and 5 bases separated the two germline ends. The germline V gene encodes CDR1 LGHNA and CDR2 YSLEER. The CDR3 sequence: CASSQDVHTGELFF. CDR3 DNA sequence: TGCGCCAGCAGCCAAGATGTCCACACCGGGGAGCTGTTTTTT.

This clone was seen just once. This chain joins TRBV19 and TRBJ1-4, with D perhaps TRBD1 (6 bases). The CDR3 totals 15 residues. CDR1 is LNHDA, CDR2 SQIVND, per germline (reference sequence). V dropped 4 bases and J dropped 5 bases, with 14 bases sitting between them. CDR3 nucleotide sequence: TGTGCCAGTAGTAACCTCGGACAGAACAATGAAAAACTGTTTTTT. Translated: CASSNLGQNNEKLFF.

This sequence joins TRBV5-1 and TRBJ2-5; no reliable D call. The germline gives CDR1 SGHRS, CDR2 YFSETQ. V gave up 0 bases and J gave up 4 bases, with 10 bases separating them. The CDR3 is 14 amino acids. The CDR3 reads CASSLGPTSETQYF. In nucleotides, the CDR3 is TGCGCCAGCAGCTTGGGTCCCACCTCAGAGACCCAGTACTTC.

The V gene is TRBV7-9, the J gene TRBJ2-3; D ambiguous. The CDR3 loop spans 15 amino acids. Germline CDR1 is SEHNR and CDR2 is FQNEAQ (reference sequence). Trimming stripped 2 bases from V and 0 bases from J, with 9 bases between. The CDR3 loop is CASSLRSPSTDTQYF. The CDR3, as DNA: TGTGCCAGCAGCTTAAGATCACCGAGCACAGATACGCAGTATTTT. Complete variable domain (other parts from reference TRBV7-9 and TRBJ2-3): DTGVSQNPRHKITKRGQNVTFRCDPISEHNRLYWYRQTLGQGPEFLTYFQNEAQLEKSRLLSDRFSAERPKGSFSTLEIQRTEQGDSAMYLCASSLRSPSTDTQYFGPGTRLTVL.

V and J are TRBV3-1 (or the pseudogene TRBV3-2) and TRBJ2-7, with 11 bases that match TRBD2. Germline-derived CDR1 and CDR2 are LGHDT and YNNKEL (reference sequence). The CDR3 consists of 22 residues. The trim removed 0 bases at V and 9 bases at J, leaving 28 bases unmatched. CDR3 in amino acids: CASSQDGPYTSGRPSYDCVQYF. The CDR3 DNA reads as TGTGCCAGCAGCCAAGATGGCCCGTATACTAGCGGGAGACCTTCCTACGATTGTGTGCAGTACTTC.

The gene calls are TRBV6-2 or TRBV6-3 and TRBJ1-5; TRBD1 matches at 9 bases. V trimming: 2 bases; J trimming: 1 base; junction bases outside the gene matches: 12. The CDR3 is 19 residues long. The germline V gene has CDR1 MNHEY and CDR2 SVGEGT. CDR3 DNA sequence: TGTGCCAGCAGTTACCCTACAGGGACAGGGTTAAGAAGCAATCAGCCCCAGCATTTT. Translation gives CASSYPTGTGLRSNQPQHF.

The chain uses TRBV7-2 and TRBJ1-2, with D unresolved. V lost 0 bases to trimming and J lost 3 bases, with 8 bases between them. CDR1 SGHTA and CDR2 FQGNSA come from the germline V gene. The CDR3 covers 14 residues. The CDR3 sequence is CASSLAPGDYGYTF. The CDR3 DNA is TGTGCCAGCAGCTTAGCCCCTGGCGACTATGGCTACACCTTC.

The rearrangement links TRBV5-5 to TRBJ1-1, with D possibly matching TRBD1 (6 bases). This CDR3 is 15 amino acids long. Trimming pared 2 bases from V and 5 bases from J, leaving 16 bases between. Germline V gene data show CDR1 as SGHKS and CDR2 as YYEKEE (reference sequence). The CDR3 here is CASSFTGARNTEAFF. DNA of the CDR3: TGTGCCAGCAGCTTTACGGGGGCCCGGAATACTGAAGCTTTCTTT.

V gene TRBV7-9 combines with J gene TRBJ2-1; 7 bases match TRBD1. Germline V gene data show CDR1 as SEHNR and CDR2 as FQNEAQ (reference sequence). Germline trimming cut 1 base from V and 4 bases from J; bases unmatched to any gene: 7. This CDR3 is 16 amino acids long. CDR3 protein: CASSLGRGGDYNEQFF. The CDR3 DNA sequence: TGTGCCAGCAGCTTAGGTAGAGGGGGCGATTACAATGAGCAGTTCTTC. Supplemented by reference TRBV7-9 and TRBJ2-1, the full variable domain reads DTGVSQNPRHKITKRGQNVTFRCDPISEHNRLYWYRQTLGQGPEFLTYFQNEAQLEKSRLLSDRFSAERPKGSFSTLEIQRTEQGDSAMYLCASSLGRGGDYNEQFFGPGTRLTVL.

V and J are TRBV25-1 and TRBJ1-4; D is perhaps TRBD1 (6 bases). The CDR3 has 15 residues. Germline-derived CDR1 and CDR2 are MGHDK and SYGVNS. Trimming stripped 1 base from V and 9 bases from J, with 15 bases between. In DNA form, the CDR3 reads TGTGCCAGCAGTGAATCGGGGTCGAGGGGGAAAAAACTGTTTTTT. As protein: CASSESGSRGKKLFF. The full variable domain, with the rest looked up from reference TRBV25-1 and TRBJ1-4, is EADIYQTPRYLVIGTGKKITLECSQTMGHDKMYWYQQDPGMELHLIHYSYGVNSTEKGDLSSESTVSRIRTEHFPLTLESARPSHTSQYLCASSESGSRGKKLFFGSGTQLSVL.

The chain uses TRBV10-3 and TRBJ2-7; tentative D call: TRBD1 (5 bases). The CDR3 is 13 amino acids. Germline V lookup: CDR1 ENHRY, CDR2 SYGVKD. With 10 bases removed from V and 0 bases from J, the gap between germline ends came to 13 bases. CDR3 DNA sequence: TGTGCCAGCGCACCGGACACCTCCTACGAGCAGTACTTC. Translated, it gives CASAPDTSYEQYF.

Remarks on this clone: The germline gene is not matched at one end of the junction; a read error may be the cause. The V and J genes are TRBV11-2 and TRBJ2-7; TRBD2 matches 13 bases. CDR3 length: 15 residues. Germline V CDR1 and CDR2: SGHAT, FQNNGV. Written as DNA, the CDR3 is TGTGCCAGCAGCTCCGCGACCCGGACTAGCGGGAGATATGACTTC. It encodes CASSSATRTSGRYDF.

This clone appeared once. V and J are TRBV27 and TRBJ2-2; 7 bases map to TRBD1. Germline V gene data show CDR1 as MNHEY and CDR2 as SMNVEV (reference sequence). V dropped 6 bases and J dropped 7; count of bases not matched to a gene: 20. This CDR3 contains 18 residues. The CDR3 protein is CASSPLYRQGVGSGELFF. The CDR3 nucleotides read TGTGCCAGCAGCCCCCTTTACAGGCAGGGGGTAGGTAGCGGGGAGCTGTTTTTT.

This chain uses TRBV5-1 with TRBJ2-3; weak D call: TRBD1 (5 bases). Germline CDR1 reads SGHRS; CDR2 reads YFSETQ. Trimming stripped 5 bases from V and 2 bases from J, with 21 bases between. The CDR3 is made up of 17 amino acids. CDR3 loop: CASRLLVAAGSTDTQYF. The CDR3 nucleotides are TGCGCCAGCAGACTCCTAGTGGCGGCAGGGTCCACAGATACGCAGTATTTT. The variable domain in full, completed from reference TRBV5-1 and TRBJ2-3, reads KAGVTQTPRYLIKTRGQQVTLSCSPISGHRSVSWYQQTPGQGLQFLFEYFSETQRNKGNFPGRFSGRQFSNSRSEMNVSTLELGDSALYLCASRLLVAAGSTDTQYFGPGTRLTVL.

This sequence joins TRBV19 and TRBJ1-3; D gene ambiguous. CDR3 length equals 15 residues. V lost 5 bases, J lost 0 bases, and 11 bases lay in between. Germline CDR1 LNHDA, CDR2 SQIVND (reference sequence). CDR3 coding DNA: TGTGCCAGTAGTCGAGCCGCGAGCTCTGGAAACACCATATATTTT. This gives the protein CASSRAASSGNTIYF.

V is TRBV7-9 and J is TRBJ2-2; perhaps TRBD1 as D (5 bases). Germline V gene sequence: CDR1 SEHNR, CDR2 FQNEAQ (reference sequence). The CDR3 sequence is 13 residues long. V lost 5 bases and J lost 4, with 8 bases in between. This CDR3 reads CASSRTITGELFF. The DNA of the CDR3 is TGTGCCAGCAGCCGGACAATCACCGGGGAGCTGTTTTTT.

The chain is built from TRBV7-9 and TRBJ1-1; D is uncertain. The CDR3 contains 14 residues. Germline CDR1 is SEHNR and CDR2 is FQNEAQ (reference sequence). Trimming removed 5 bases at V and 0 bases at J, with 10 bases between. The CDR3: CASSLPGLNTEAFF. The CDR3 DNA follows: TGTGCCAGCAGCCTCCCCGGACTGAACACTGAAGCTTTCTTT.

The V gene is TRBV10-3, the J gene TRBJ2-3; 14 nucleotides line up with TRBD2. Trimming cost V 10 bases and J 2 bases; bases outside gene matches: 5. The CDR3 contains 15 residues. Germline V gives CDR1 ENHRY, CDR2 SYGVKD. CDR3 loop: CATGTSGSNTDTQYF. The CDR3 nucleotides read TGTGCCACCGGGACTAGCGGGAGCAACACAGATACGCAGTATTTT.

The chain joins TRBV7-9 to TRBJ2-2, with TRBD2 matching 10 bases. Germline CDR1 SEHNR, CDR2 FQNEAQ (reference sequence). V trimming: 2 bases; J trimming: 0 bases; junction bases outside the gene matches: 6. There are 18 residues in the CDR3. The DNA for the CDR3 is TGTGCCAGCAGCTTATCCAGACTAGCGGGTCCGAACACCGGGGAGCTGTTTTTT. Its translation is CASSLSRLAGPNTGELFF.

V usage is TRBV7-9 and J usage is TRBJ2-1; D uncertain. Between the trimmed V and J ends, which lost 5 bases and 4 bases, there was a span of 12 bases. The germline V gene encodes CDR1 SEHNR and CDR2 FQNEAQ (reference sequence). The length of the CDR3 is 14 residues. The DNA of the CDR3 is TGTGCCAGCAGCCCCCGCGACCGGTACAATGAGCAGTTCTTC. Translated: CASSPRDRYNEQFF.